The 14 T cell receptor beta chains below all came from one sample that was sequenced in a study of shared clonotypes between healthy human individuals. Repertoires were generated with immunoSEQ multiplex PCR, while TCRdb's copy carries only in-frame clones and drops some. The sample records about 380,000 clones, approximately 96% being singletons. Sequences were obtained from memory CD8+ T cells sorted from blood. Subset meaning: CD45RO+ cells pooled with CCR7-negative TemRA cells. The receptors stem from a man aged 30 to 45 in good health.

This clone is a singleton in its sample. The junction does not match germline at one end; this may be a read error. The chain links TRBV7-7 to TRBJ2-3; TRBD1 is a possible D gene (6 bases). Germline values: CDR1 SSHAT, CDR2 FNYEAQ (reference sequence). This CDR3 spans 13 amino acids. CDR3 sequence (DNA): TGTGCTAGCAGCCCTTACCAGGGGGATACGCAGTATTTT. This gives the protein CASSPYQGDTQYF. The full variable domain, in which reference TRBV7-7 and TRBJ2-3 provide the parts outside the CDR3, is GAGVSQSPRYKVTKRGQDVTLRCDPISSHATLYWYQQALGQGPEFLTYFNYEAQPDKSGLPSDRFSAERPEGSISTLTIQRTEQRDSAMYRCASSPYQGDTQYFGPGTRLTVL.

This clone was seen a single time. The J gene is TRBJ1-2, the V gene TRBV5-1; 7 bases are a match to TRBD1. CDR1 and CDR2 from the germline V gene are SGHRS and YFSETQ. This CDR3 is 13 amino acids long. After removal of 5 bases from V and 3 bases from J, the junction contained 4 bases not matched to a gene. The CDR3 region has the DNA TGCGCCAGCAGGACAGGGAATGACTATGGCTACACCTTC. It yields the protein CASRTGNDYGYTF.

The J gene is TRBJ2-2, the V gene TRBV2; no firm D call. The CDR3 totals 15 residues. V was pared by 4 bases and J by 1 base, with 10 bases between. Germline V gives CDR1 SNHLY, CDR2 FYNNEI. CDR3 region: CASSGPNGNTGELFF. The CDR3 DNA reads TGTGCCAGCAGTGGGCCGAACGGGAACACCGGGGAGCTGTTTTTT.

V is TRBV7-3 and J is TRBJ2-1, with D uncertain. In germline, CDR1 is SGHTA, CDR2 FQGTGA. This CDR3 comprises 15 residues. Trimming took 0 bases from V and 7 from J, leaving 13 bases between them. This CDR3 reads CASSLTNQPSNEQFF. DNA of the CDR3: TGTGCCAGCAGCTTAACGAACCAGCCTAGTAATGAGCAGTTCTTC.

The chain recombines TRBV9 with TRBJ1-1, with 7 bases that match TRBD1. The trim removed 0 bases at V and 6 bases at J, leaving 8 bases unmatched. The CDR3 has 15 amino acids. Germline CDR1 and CDR2: SGDLS and YYNGEE. The CDR3 nucleotides are TGTGCCAGCAGCGTAGACCCTATCCAGGGGGCTGAAGCTTTCTTT. It translates to CASSVDPIQGAEAFF.

The V and J genes are TRBV29-1 and TRBJ2-5; 7 bases align to TRBD1. V lost 0 bases, J lost 1 base, and 8 bases stayed unmatched. This CDR3 comprises 16 residues. Germline loops: CDR1 SQVTM, CDR2 ANQGSEA. The CDR3 is CSVEDPWGQSQETQYF. In nucleotides, the CDR3 is TGCAGCGTTGAAGACCCATGGGGACAGTCCCAAGAGACCCAGTACTTC.

V usage is TRBV9 and J usage is TRBJ2-5, with D uncertain. V shed 0 bases and J shed 5 bases, with 14 bases lying between them. There are 15 residues in the CDR3. CDR1 SGDLS and CDR2 YYNGEE come from the germline V gene. This CDR3 reads CASSVEGRPMETQYF. The CDR3 nucleotides are TGTGCCAGCAGCGTAGAAGGCAGACCAATGGAGACCCAGTACTTC.

The J gene is TRBJ2-1, the V gene TRBV2, with a tentative D call TRBD1 (6 bases). Germline CDR1 SNHLY, CDR2 FYNNEI. The germline V and J ends were trimmed by 6 bases and 0 bases, with 12 bases remaining between them. CDR3 length: 15 residues. CDR3 DNA: TGTGCCAGCAGGTGGACAGCTAGCTCCTACAATGAGCAGTTCTTC. Amino acid sequence: CASRWTASSYNEQFF.

This clone was observed a single time. The chain recombines TRBV27 with TRBJ2-1; tentative D call: TRBD2 (6 bases). Trimming stripped 5 bases from V and 5 bases from J, with 19 bases between. Germline CDR1 MNHEY, CDR2 SMNVEV (reference sequence). The CDR3 contains 16 residues. CDR3 sequence (DNA): TGTGCCAGCAGTCCGCGTTGGCGACTAGTAGACAATGAGCAGTTCTTC. As protein: CASSPRWRLVDNEQFF.

The CDR3, as DNA: TGTGCCAGCAGCTTAGTCCAGGGATATGGCTACACCTTC. Its protein is CASSLVQGYGYTF. J is TRBJ1-2 and V is TRBV7-2; tentative D call: TRBD1 (5 bases). This CDR3 is 13 amino acids long. The V end was cut by 1 base, the J end by 5 bases, with 8 bases between. CDR1 and CDR2 (germline): SGHTA, FQGNSA.

The V gene is TRBV27, the J gene TRBJ1-3; 7 bases are shared with TRBD1. CDR3 length: 14 amino acids. Per germline, CDR1 MNHEY and CDR2 SMNVEV (reference sequence). The trim removed 6 bases at V and 1 base at J, leaving 3 bases unmatched. The CDR3 DNA is TGTGCCAGCAGCCTCAGGGGGTCTGGAAACACCATATATTTT. It translates to CASSLRGSGNTIYF.

V and J are TRBV19 and TRBJ2-1; D ambiguous. Trimming removed 8 bases from V and 0 bases from J, with 20 bases in between. Germline V gene sequence: CDR1 LNHDA, CDR2 SQIVND (reference sequence). This CDR3 is 17 amino acids long. The CDR3 is CASSLYPLPTSYNEQFF. CDR3 sequence (DNA): TGTGCCAGTTCACTATACCCCCTTCCCACCTCCTACAATGAGCAGTTCTTC.

The rearrangement links TRBV14 to TRBJ2-1; D remains ambiguous. Trimming left V 5 bases short and J 6 bases short, with 8 bases between. Germline CDR1 SGHDN, CDR2 FVKESK. This CDR3 contains 12 residues. The CDR3 is CASSTLFNEQFF. The CDR3 bases are TGTGCCAGCAGCACCCTCTTCAATGAGCAGTTCTTC.

This chain uses TRBV27 with TRBJ1-2, with 10 bases that match TRBD1. Germline CDR1 and CDR2: MNHEY and SMNVEV (reference sequence). The CDR3 has 14 residues. V was clipped by 6 bases and J by 8 bases; unmatched bases: 9. The CDR3 DNA sequence: TGTGCCAGCAGGCCACGGACAGGGGGTTTGGGCTACACCTTC. This codes for CASRPRTGGLGYTF.